Given below is one T cell receptor beta chain in context. The data derive from a study of blood T cell repertoires in COVID-19. Study background: The United States, Italy and Spain were the sources of the acute and convalescent COVID-19 samples. T cells, B-cell-depleted T cells, or PBMCs supplied cDNA or gDNA.

In the authors' workflow: Estimation of nucleated cell counts was performed using reference gene primer amplification. The repertoire was sequenced with immunoSEQ multiplex PCR; TCRdb's copy has only in-frame clones and lacks some. The V and J calls and clone size come from that table; D and trimming were worked out from the DNA. The sample holds about 94,000 clones, 60% to 85% seen once. Material for sequencing was peripheral blood. The sequence was collected from a human donor in a cohort sampled during active COVID-19.

The CDR3 coding sequence is TGTGCCAGTAGTACCAACGTCCTACAGCCCCAGCATTTT. It is translated as CASSTNVLQPQHF. V usage is TRBV19 and J usage is TRBJ1-5; the D is unclear. The germline V gene encodes CDR1 LNHDA and CDR2 SQIVND (reference sequence). There are 13 residues in the CDR3. Deletions cut 4 bases from V and 7 bases from J, with 11 bases between. Filled out from reference TRBV19 and TRBJ1-5, the complete variable domain reads DGGITQSPKYLFRKEGQNVTLSCEQNLNHDAMYWYRQDPGQGLRLIYYSQIVNDFQKGDIAEGYSVSREKKESFPLTVTSAQKNPTAFYLCASSTNVLQPQHFGDGTRLSIL.